The sequence of this T cell receptor beta chain was determined in a study of cytomegalovirus exposure and HLA in healthy donors. Study results and limitations: It was likely that a cluster of highly shared sequence variants was a sequencing artifact. Some TCR beta chains (more than 150 of them) were listed as cytomegalovirus-associated.

Concerning this clone itself: Its antigen is not identified.

This PCR relied on a set of 60 Vbeta primers and 13 Jbeta primers. Sequenced by immunoSEQ multiplex PCR; TCRdb stores in-frame clones only, minus some. The data contain under 200,000 clones, 80% to 85% of them seen just once; the ten biggest clones take up 7% to 9%. This CDR3 has 16 amino acids. CDR1 is LNHDA and CDR2 is SQIVND in the germline V gene (reference sequence). Trimming at V came to 3 bases and at J to 0 bases, leaving 2 bases not matched to a gene. The chain recombines TRBV19 with TRBJ2-6; 7 bases are shared with TRBD1. The receptor was isolated from a male donor in good health and CMV-seropositive. The sample taken for sequencing was PBMCs. The CDR3 sequence: CASSIAGGSGANVLTF. CDR3 coding DNA: TGTGCCAGTAGTATTGCAGGGGGCTCTGGGGCCAACGTCCTGACTTTC.